The 9 T cell receptor beta chains below all came from one sample that was sequenced in a study of T-cell memory formation after mild COVID-19 listed by TCRdb under 2021. The library was produced with 5' RACE. Sequencing was carried out with an Illumina NovaSeq 6000. The public reads were run again by TCRdb, first through fastp at Q25 and then through MiXCR, and only productive beta chains were kept. Every distinct CDR3 protein forms one entry, paired with its most common genes and DNA. Across this sample there are about 360,000 distinct CDR3 sequences, with around 14% seen only once. The ten top clones hold approximately 20% of the sample. The source material was PBMCs or a T cell subset sorted from them (not recorded which). Every receptor here comes from a man between 18 and 35 years old who had mild COVID-19 (a few samples of this study predate the infection). The sample titles of this study are shuffled in the database, so cell type and time point are left out; the donor was told from shared clones.

Only a few counts were recorded for this clonotype. The genes are TRBV11-3 and TRBJ2-2, with a weak D call TRBD1 (6 bases). V lost 1 base, J lost 3 bases, and 15 bases lay in between. CDR1 is SGHNT, CDR2 YENEEA, per germline. The CDR3 runs to 17 residues. This CDR3 is CASSLGSQGLDTGELFF. In nucleotides, the CDR3 is TGTGCCAGCAGCTTAGGTTCGCAGGGGTTGGACACCGGGGAGCTGTTTTTT.

In this sample, this clonotype turned up many times. This sequence joins TRBV7-2 and TRBJ2-5, with D uncertain. CDR3 size: 13 residues. Trimming pared 0 bases from V and 3 bases from J, leaving 5 bases between. Per the germline V gene, CDR1 is SGHTA and CDR2 is FQGNSA. The CDR3 sequence: CASSLADEETQYF. CDR3 DNA sequence: TGTGCCAGCAGCTTAGCGGACGAAGAGACCCAGTACTTC.

This clonotype came up a few times. The J gene is TRBJ2-7, the V gene TRBV5-1; D tentatively reads TRBD1 or TRBD2 (5 bases each). This CDR3 comprises 14 residues. Trimming pared 0 bases from V and 4 bases from J, leaving 11 bases between. Per the germline V gene, CDR1 is SGHRS and CDR2 is YFSETQ. CDR3: CASSLAQGGYEQYF. In nucleotides, the CDR3 is TGCGCCAGCAGCTTGGCGCAGGGCGGGTACGAGCAGTACTTC.

The table lists this clonotype with many counts. This sequence joins TRBV13 and TRBJ1-1; tentatively, D is TRBD1 (5 bases). Trimming removed 3 bases from V and 0 bases from J, with 5 bases in between. Per the germline V gene, CDR1 is PRHDT and CDR2 is FYEKMQ (reference sequence). CDR3 size: 13 residues. CDR3 region: CASSLGLNTEAFF. For the CDR3, the DNA is TGTGCCAGCAGCTTGGGACTGAACACTGAAGCTTTCTTT.

The V gene is TRBV6-2 or TRBV6-3, the J gene TRBJ2-7, with unresolved D. CDR1 and CDR2 from the germline V gene are MNHEY and SVGEGT. The CDR3 is made up of 13 amino acids. Trimming cost V 4 bases and J 5 bases, with 12 bases left between them. The CDR3 DNA reads as TGTGCCAGCAGTTCAAACCCGGTCCACGAGCAGTACTTC. Its protein product is CASSSNPVHEQYF.

The chain recombines TRBV24-1 with TRBJ1-2, with 8 bases aligning to TRBD1. The CDR3 runs to 14 residues. V gave up 5 bases and J gave up 4 bases; unmatched junction bases: 5. Germline V gives CDR1 KGHDR, CDR2 SFDVKD. The CDR3 DNA sequence: TGTGCCACCAGTGGAACAGGGGGAGTCTATGGCTACACCTTC. It encodes CATSGTGGVYGYTF.

The chain has TRBV4-1 and TRBJ1-5, with unresolved D. The CDR3 loop spans 17 amino acids. Germline V lookup: CDR1 MGHRA, CDR2 YSYEKL. V lost 0 bases, J lost 0 bases, and 12 bases lay in between. In nucleotides, the CDR3 is TGCGCCAGCAGCCAAGATTCCAGGAGATTTAGCAATCAGCCCCAGCATTTT. It is translated as CASSQDSRRFSNQPQHF.

This clonotype turned up a few times. V is TRBV12-3 or TRBV12-4 and J is TRBJ2-1; 7 bases align to TRBD1. Trimming at V came to 2 bases and at J to 4 bases, leaving 11 bases not matched to a gene. This CDR3 is built from 17 residues. CDR3 nucleotides: TGTGCCAGCAGTTTACTTGTAGGGCAGGGGGTGTACAATGAGCAGTTCTTC. Translated, it gives CASSLLVGQGVYNEQFF.

This clonotype was counted ten times or more. CDR3 in amino acids: CSASGSGRATEAFF. In nucleotides, the CDR3 is TGCAGTGCGTCCGGATCGGGAAGGGCTACTGAAGCTTTCTTT. This chain connects TRBV20-1 to TRBJ1-1; D remains ambiguous. Trimming removed 6 bases at V and 5 bases at J, with 19 bases between. Germline CDR1 is DFQATT and CDR2 is SNEGSKA (reference sequence). CDR3 size: 14 residues.